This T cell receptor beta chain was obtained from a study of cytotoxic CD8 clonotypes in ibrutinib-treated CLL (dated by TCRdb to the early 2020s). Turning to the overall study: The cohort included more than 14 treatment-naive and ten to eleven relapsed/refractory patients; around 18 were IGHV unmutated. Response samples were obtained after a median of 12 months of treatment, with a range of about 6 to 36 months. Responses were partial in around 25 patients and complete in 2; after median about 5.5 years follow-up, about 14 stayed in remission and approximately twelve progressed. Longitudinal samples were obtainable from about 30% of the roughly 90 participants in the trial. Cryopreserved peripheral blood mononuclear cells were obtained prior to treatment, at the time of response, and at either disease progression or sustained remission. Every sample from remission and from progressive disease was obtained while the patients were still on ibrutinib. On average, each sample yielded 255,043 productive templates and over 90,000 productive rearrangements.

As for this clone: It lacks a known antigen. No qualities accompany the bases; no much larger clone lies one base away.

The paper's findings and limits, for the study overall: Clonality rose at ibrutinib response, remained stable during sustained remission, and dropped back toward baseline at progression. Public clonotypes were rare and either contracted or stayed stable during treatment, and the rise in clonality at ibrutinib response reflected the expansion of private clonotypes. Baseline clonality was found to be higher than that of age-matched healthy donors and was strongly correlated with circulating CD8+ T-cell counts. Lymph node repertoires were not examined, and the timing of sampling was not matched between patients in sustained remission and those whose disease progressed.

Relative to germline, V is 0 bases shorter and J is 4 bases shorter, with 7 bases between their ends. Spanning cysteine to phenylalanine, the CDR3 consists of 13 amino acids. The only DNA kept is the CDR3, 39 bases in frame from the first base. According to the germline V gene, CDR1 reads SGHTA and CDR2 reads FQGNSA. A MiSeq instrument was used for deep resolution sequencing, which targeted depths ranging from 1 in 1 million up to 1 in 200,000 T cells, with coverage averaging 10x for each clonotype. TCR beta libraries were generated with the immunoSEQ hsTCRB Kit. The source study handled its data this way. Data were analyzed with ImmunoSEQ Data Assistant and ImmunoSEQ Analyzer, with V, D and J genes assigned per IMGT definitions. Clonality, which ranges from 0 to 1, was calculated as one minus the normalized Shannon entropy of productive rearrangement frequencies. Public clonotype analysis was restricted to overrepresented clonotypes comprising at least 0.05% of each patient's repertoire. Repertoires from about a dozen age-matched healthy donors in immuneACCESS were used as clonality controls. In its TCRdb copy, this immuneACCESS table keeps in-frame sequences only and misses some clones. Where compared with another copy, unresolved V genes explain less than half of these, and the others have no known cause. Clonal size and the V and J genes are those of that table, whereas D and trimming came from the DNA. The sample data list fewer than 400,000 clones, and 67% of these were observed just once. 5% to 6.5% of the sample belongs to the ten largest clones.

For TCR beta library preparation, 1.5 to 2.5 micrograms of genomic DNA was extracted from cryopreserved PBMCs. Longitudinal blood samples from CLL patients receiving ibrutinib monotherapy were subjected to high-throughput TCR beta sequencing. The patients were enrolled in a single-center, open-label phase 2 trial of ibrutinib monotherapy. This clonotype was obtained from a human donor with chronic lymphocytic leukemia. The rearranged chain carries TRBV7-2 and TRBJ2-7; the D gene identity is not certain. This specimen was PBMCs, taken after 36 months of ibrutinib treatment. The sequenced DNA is TGTGCCAGCAGCTTAGCGGTAGATTACGAGCAGTACTTC. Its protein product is CASSLAVDYEQYF.